This TCR beta chain was recovered during a study of beta chain features in type 1 diabetes. General observations from the study: HLA influence on TCRB rearrangement stayed unresolved here. More deletions and fewer insertions at VDJ junctions were seen in type 1 diabetes patients.

In the case of this clone: Antigen: not known.

Expressed TCRB transcripts were sequenced, since all the RNA that had been isolated was reverse transcribed. The data were produced by immunoSEQ multiplex PCR, yet TCRdb's version contains in-frame clones alone and is incomplete. The sample consists of 350,000 to 450,000 clones, approximately 15% of them appearing once. Sorting with CD45RO/CCR7/CD25/CD127/CD95/CD27 yielded naive, central memory, regulatory and stem-like memory CD4+ cells. Trimming pared 2 bases from V and 2 bases from J, leaving 14 bases between. Germline loops: CDR1 MNHEY, CDR2 SVGAGI. This CDR3 comprises 16 residues. The sequenced sample was naive CD4+ T cells from blood. V is TRBV6-5 and J is TRBJ2-3; unclear D gene. The clonotype originates from a man aged 25-40 years in good health. Here the CDR3 DNA reads TGTGCCAGCAGTTACGCAGCAACGGTGAACACAGATACGCAGTATTTT. As protein: CASSYAATVNTDTQYF.